This T cell receptor (beta chain) was obtained from a study of tumor-infiltrating lymphocytes in localized non-small cell lung cancer. About the research overall: Resected tumor was paired with non-adjacent uninvolved lung from the same patient.

Libraries were prepared by immunoSEQ multiplex PCR; TCRdb keeps only in-frame clonotypes and omits some of them. The sample contains approximately 9,700 clones, roughly 78% of which appear only once. Concerning this clone: Its antigen is not identified.

The study's findings and limits: Not all patients were TCR sequenced, owing to tissue quantity. Different pieces of the same tissue were used for each assay.

This CDR3 has 15 amino acids. V lost 5 bases, J lost 5 bases, and 11 bases stayed unmatched. Germline-derived CDR1 and CDR2 are SGHNT and YENEEA. V and J are TRBV11-3 and TRBJ2-5; TRBD1 matches 7 bases. The sequenced sample consisted of lung tumor tissue. This clonotype was sampled from a human donor with non-small cell lung cancer. Here the CDR3 reads CASSLGTAQGETQYF. CDR3 nucleotide sequence: TGTGCCAGCAGCCTGGGGACAGCCCAAGGGGAGACCCAGTACTTC.